The rows below give T cell receptor beta chains drawn from one sample of a study of blood T cells in healthy people across ages. TCRdb reprocessed the 5' RACE reads via MiXCR and lists one record per CDR3 protein. The repertoire includes about 1.8 million distinct CDR3 sequences, approximately 50% of them detected once, and 2.1% sits in the top ten. Material for sequencing was blood. All receptors come from a woman between 40 and 55 years old in good health. Both conserved end residues are part of each CDR3. The order of the fields is V gene, D gene, J gene, clone size, CDR3 DNA, CDR3 protein. D genes are given only for firm matches. The size of a clone is reported for some rows only, either as once, few or many, or as a class for expanded clones.

v_gene: TRBV5-1; d_gene: TRBD1; j_gene: TRBJ2-4; abundance: .; CDR3nt: TGCGCCAGCATTAGGGGGACAGGGGATTTGAACATTCAGTACTTC; CDR3aa: CASIRGTGDLNIQYF
v_gene: TRBV20-1; d_gene: TRBD1; j_gene: TRBJ1-2; abundance: .; CDR3nt: TGCAGTGCTCTACAGGGGTGGGGCTATGGCTACACCTTC; CDR3aa: CSALQGWGYGYTF
v_gene: TRBV13; d_gene: TRBD2; j_gene: TRBJ2-7; abundance: few; CDR3nt: TGTGCCAGCAGCTCAACGGGGGGGAAAAGCTCCTACGAGCAGTACTTC; CDR3aa: CASSSTGGKSSYEQYF
v_gene: TRBV11-3; d_gene: TRBD1; j_gene: TRBJ2-1; abundance: .; CDR3nt: TGTGCCAGCAGTGAGATGACAGGGCCCTACAATGAGCAGTTCTTC; CDR3aa: CASSEMTGPYNEQFF
v_gene: TRBV10-3; d_gene: .; j_gene: TRBJ2-3; abundance: .; CDR3nt: TGTGCCATCAGTGAGGGAGCCCAGGGGTCAATGGCCGATACGCAGTATTTT; CDR3aa: CAISEGAQGSMADTQYF
v_gene: TRBV4-3; d_gene: .; j_gene: TRBJ2-3; abundance: .; CDR3nt: TGCGCCAGTTCCGCGGGGTTGCCAGATACGCAGTATTTT; CDR3aa: CASSAGLPDTQYF
v_gene: TRBV20-1; d_gene: TRBD2; j_gene: TRBJ2-1; abundance: .; CDR3nt: TGCAGTGCTAGTCGCGGGGGGCCCTACAATGAGCAGTTCTTC; CDR3aa: CSASRGGPYNEQFF
v_gene: TRBV28; d_gene: TRBD1; j_gene: TRBJ2-1; abundance: .; CDR3nt: TGTGCCAGCAGGGACCGGGACAGGGTTTACAATGAGCAGTTCTTC; CDR3aa: CASRDRDRVYNEQFF
v_gene: TRBV6-2/TRBV6-3; d_gene: TRBD2; j_gene: TRBJ2-1; abundance: .; CDR3nt: TGTGCCAGCAGTTTAATTTTCCCGGGACTAGCGGGGGCCCTCTACAATGAGCAGTTCTTC; CDR3aa: CASSLIFPGLAGALYNEQFF
v_gene: TRBV20-1; d_gene: TRBD2; j_gene: TRBJ2-1; abundance: .; CDR3nt: TGCAGTGCTATGGGCGGGGGCTCCTACAATGAGCAGTTCTTC; CDR3aa: CSAMGGGSYNEQFF
v_gene: TRBV20-1; d_gene: .; j_gene: TRBJ2-7; abundance: .; CDR3nt: TGCAGTGCTAGCGGTACACAGTCGGGCAATGAGCAGTACTTC; CDR3aa: CSASGTQSGNEQYF
v_gene: TRBV29-1; d_gene: TRBD1; j_gene: TRBJ2-7; abundance: few; CDR3nt: TGCAGCGTGGCTACAGGGGGTTTCGACGAGCAGTACTTC; CDR3aa: CSVATGGFDEQYF
v_gene: TRBV20-1; d_gene: .; j_gene: TRBJ2-7; abundance: .; CDR3nt: TGCAGTGCTAGAGATGGGACTGTCTACGAGCAGTACTTC; CDR3aa: CSARDGTVYEQYF
v_gene: TRBV5-6; d_gene: .; j_gene: TRBJ2-3; abundance: few; CDR3nt: TGTGCCAGCAGCTTGGCGGGCGAGTTCGATACGCAGTATTTT; CDR3aa: CASSLAGEFDTQYF
v_gene: TRBV12-3/TRBV12-4; d_gene: TRBD1; j_gene: TRBJ2-1; abundance: .; CDR3nt: TGTGCCAGCAGGGGGGACAGGGTTAATGAGCAGTTCTTC; CDR3aa: CASRGDRVNEQFF
v_gene: TRBV7-2; d_gene: .; j_gene: TRBJ2-7; abundance: .; CDR3nt: TGTGCCAGCAGCCCCAGACAGGTTCCCTACGAGCAGTACTTC; CDR3aa: CASSPRQVPYEQYF
v_gene: TRBV7-9; d_gene: .; j_gene: TRBJ2-1; abundance: .; CDR3nt: TGTGCCAGCAGCTTATCGGGGGGACAGGAATACAATGAGCAGTTCTTC; CDR3aa: CASSLSGGQEYNEQFF
v_gene: TRBV29-1; d_gene: .; j_gene: TRBJ2-3; abundance: .; CDR3nt: TGCAGCGGTGCGGGACGATACACAGATACGCAGTATTTT; CDR3aa: CSGAGRYTDTQYF
v_gene: TRBV13; d_gene: .; j_gene: TRBJ2-7; abundance: .; CDR3nt: TGTGCCAGCAGCGCCTGGACAGCTGCCTACGAGCAGTACTTC; CDR3aa: CASSAWTAAYEQYF
v_gene: TRBV10-3; d_gene: TRBD2; j_gene: TRBJ2-7; abundance: .; CDR3nt: TGTGCCATCTGTGCCCAAGCGGGGGGAATACTCTCCGAGCAGTACTTC; CDR3aa: CAICAQAGGILSEQYF
v_gene: TRBV4-3; d_gene: TRBD2; j_gene: TRBJ2-3; abundance: .; CDR3nt: TGCGCCAGCAGCGAAGCGGGGGGTCGGGAGCAGTATTTT; CDR3aa: CASSEAGGREQYF
v_gene: TRBV12-3/TRBV12-4; d_gene: TRBD1; j_gene: TRBJ2-1; abundance: few; CDR3nt: TGTGCCGCGGGTTCCGGGACAGTGACGGGCAATGAGCAGTTCTTC; CDR3aa: CAAGSGTVTGNEQFF
v_gene: TRBV27; d_gene: TRBD1; j_gene: TRBJ1-2; abundance: .; CDR3nt: TGTGCCAGCAGTCTACGGGACAGGGGGCGCAAGAACTATGGCTACACCTTC; CDR3aa: CASSLRDRGRKNYGYTF
v_gene: TRBV6-2/TRBV6-3; d_gene: .; j_gene: TRBJ2-3; abundance: .; CDR3nt: TGTGCCAGCAGTTACCAGAGCACAGATACGCAGTATTTT; CDR3aa: CASSYQSTDTQYF
v_gene: TRBV20-1; d_gene: .; j_gene: TRBJ2-5; abundance: .; CDR3nt: TGCAGTGCTTTCCATGCCCTGGCGAACCCTCAAGAGACCCAGTACTTC; CDR3aa: CSAFHALANPQETQYF
v_gene: TRBV7-7; d_gene: .; j_gene: TRBJ2-7; abundance: .; CDR3nt: TGTGCTAGCAGCGGAGGGCAGGGTTCCACCTACGAGCAGTACTTC; CDR3aa: CASSGGQGSTYEQYF
v_gene: TRBV28; d_gene: TRBD1; j_gene: TRBJ2-3; abundance: once; CDR3nt: TGTGCCAGCAGTGTTCCCGGGACAGGGGTGACAGATACGCAGTATTTT; CDR3aa: CASSVPGTGVTDTQYF
v_gene: TRBV28; d_gene: .; j_gene: TRBJ2-7; abundance: .; CDR3nt: TGTGCCAGCAGTTCGGTCGGGGTATCCTACGAGCAGTACTTC; CDR3aa: CASSSVGVSYEQYF